Listed here are 8 T cell receptor beta chains from one sample, sequenced in a study of blood T cell repertoires in COVID-19. TCRdb keeps only in-frame clones here, not all; method: immunoSEQ multiplex PCR. The sample contains more than 80,000 clones, roughly 86% of which appear only once. The source material was peripheral blood. The receptors originated from a man aged 35 to 55 with acute or convalescent COVID-19.

V gene TRBV19 combines with J gene TRBJ1-2, with D perhaps matching TRBD1 (6 bases). This CDR3 spans 14 amino acids. Trimming shortened V by 3 bases and J by 4 bases, and 12 bases separated the two germline ends. Germline V lookup: CDR1 LNHDA, CDR2 SQIVND (reference sequence). The chain's CDR3 is CASSIGGRVYGYTF. CDR3 coding DNA: TGTGCCAGTAGTATCGGGGGGCGCGTCTATGGCTACACCTTC.

This sequence joins TRBV15 and TRBJ2-2; 13 bases map to TRBD2. Per the germline V gene, CDR1 is LNHNV and CDR2 is YYDKDF (reference sequence). V lost 4 bases to trimming and J lost 4 bases; unmatched junction nucleotides: 3. This CDR3 has 16 residues. The CDR3 sequence is CATSKGLAGRTGELFF. The DNA of the CDR3 is TGTGCCACCAGCAAGGGACTAGCGGGGCGCACCGGGGAGCTGTTTTTT.

The chain employs TRBV27 and TRBJ1-3; D gene uncertain. Germline CDR1 is MNHEY and CDR2 is SMNVEV (reference sequence). Trimming took off 5 bases at V and 3 bases at J, with 8 bases between the two ends. The CDR3 contains 13 residues. This chain's CDR3 is CASSATNGNTIYF. In DNA, the CDR3 is TGTGCCAGCAGTGCGACAAATGGAAACACCATATATTTT.

J is TRBJ2-1 and V is TRBV3-1 (or the pseudogene TRBV3-2), with 11 bases aligning to TRBD2. The CDR3 is 17 amino acids. Germline loops: CDR1 LGHDT, CDR2 YNNKEL (reference sequence). J gave up 2 bases and V 4 bases, and 7 bases lay outside the gene matches. This CDR3 reads CASSPLVAGGAYNEQFF. In nucleotides, the CDR3 is TGTGCCAGCAGCCCCCTGGTAGCGGGGGGGGCCTACAATGAGCAGTTCTTC.

This rearrangement joins TRBV2 to TRBJ2-3; 7 bases match TRBD2. V shed 4 bases and J 4 bases; nucleotides not matched to a gene: 11. This CDR3 has 16 residues. CDR1 and CDR2 from the germline V gene are SNHLY and FYNNEI. As DNA, the CDR3 is TGTGCCAGCAGTGTCTCCCGCGGGAGCGGGGCAGATACGCAGTATTTT. Its translation is CASSVSRGSGADTQYF.

In this sample, this clone turned up a few times. Here the CDR3 reads CASRETRSTGELFF. In DNA form, the CDR3 reads TGTGCCAGCAGAGAGACAAGATCCACCGGGGAGCTGTTTTTT. This rearrangement joins TRBV2 to TRBJ2-2; D call uncertain. Germline V gene sequence: CDR1 SNHLY, CDR2 FYNNEI. Trimming took off 6 bases at V and 4 bases at J, with 12 bases between the two ends. The CDR3 extends over 14 amino acids.

The genes are TRBV30 and TRBJ1-1; TRBD1 might be the D (5 bases). V was shortened by 6 bases and J by 0 bases, with 11 bases between the two germline ends. The CDR3 totals 13 residues. Per the germline V gene, CDR1 is GTSNPN and CDR2 is SVGIG (reference sequence). This chain's CDR3 is CACRDFMNTEAFF. CDR3 in DNA: TGTGCCTGCAGGGATTTTATGAACACTGAAGCTTTCTTT.

This chain links TRBV6-5 with TRBJ2-5; D may be TRBD1 (7 bases). Germline assignment: CDR1 MNHEY and CDR2 SVGAGI. Trimming removed 2 bases at V and 7 bases at J, with 17 bases between. The CDR3 has 15 residues. CDR3 in amino acids: CASSYTPGGYGTQYF. In DNA, the CDR3 is TGTGCCAGCAGTTACACCCCAGGGGGGTACGGGACCCAGTACTTC.